Many counts were recorded for the clone carrying this TCR beta chain. V shed 0 bases and J shed 0 bases, with 5 bases lying between them. The CDR3 loop spans 14 amino acids. The data were obtained in a study of human T cells and chemical hapten exposure. As to time point: patch test 2, 6 weeks after DPC sensitization. Specified treatment: therapeutic diphenylcyclopropenone sensitization with weekly scalp DPC. TCRdb recomputed calls from the RACE reads with MiXCR, one row per CDR3 protein. The sample has about 85,000 distinct CDR3 sequences; about 9.9% are singletons. The chain combines TRBV12-3 or TRBV12-4 with TRBJ2-5, with no clear D. The sequence was obtained from a young man with alopecia areata. Some clones in this sample may be carry-over from other donors' samples. Sequenced here: whole blood, sampled in connection with sensitization to the hapten diphenylcyclopropenone (DPC). The CDR3, as DNA: TGTGCCAGCAGTTTAGCGTACAACCAAGAGACCCAGTACTTC. Its protein is CASSLAYNQETQYF.